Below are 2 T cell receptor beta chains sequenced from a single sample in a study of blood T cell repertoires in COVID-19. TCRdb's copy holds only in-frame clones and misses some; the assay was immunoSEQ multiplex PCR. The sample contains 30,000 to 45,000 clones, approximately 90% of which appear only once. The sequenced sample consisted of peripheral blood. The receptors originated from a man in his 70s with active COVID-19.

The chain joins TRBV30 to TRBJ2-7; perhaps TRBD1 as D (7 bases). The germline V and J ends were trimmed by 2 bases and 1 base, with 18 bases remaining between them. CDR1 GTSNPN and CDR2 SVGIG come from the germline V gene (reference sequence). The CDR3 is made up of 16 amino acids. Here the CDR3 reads CAWSIGGTVRSYEQYF. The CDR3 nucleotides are TGTGCCTGGAGTATAGGGGGGACAGTGAGATCCTACGAGCAGTACTTC.

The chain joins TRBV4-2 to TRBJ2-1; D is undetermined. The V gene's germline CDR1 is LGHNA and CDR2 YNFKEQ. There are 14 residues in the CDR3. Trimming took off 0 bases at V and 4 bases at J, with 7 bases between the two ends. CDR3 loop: CASSQDQKYNEQFF. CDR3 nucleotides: TGTGCCAGCAGCCAAGATCAGAAGTACAATGAGCAGTTCTTC.